These T cell receptor beta chains were read from a single sample in a study of OX40 agonist ivuxolimab in advanced cancers. The data were produced by immunoSEQ multiplex PCR, yet TCRdb's version contains in-frame clones alone and is incomplete. The data contain approximately 73,000 clones, 86% of them singletons. Material: CD4+ or CD8+ T cells sorted from blood, obtained in a trial of the OX40 agonist ivuxolimab. These receptors came from an adult with an advanced solid tumor such as melanoma, head and neck, liver or kidney cancer. The CDR3 runs from the conserved cysteine through the conserved F or W. The order of the fields is D gene, V gene, J gene, clone size, CDR3 protein, CDR3 DNA. D genes are given only for firm matches. Clone size is not always given. Where it is, it says once, few, many or a class for expanded clones.

D gene: TRBD2
V gene: TRBV7-3
J gene: TRBJ2-3
clone size: .
CDR3 protein: CASSSGLDPDTQYF
CDR3 DNA: TGTGCCAGCAGCTCGGGACTAGATCCAGATACGCAGTATTTT

D gene: TRBD2
V gene: TRBV6-1
J gene: TRBJ2-3
clone size: once
CDR3 protein: CASSASGGAGRQYF
CDR3 DNA: TGTGCCAGCAGTGCTAGCGGGGGGGCCGGGAGGCAGTATTTT

D gene: .
V gene: TRBV5-1
J gene: TRBJ1-6
clone size: .
CDR3 protein: CASSWSGVSSNSPLHF
CDR3 DNA: TGCGCCAGCAGCTGGAGTGGGGTAAGCTCAAATTCACCCCTCCACTTT

D gene: TRBD1
V gene: TRBV5-3
J gene: TRBJ1-2
clone size: .
CDR3 protein: CARSWRSRGRGAPNYGYTF
CDR3 DNA: TGTGCCAGAAGCTGGCGAAGCAGGGGGCGAGGGGCCCCTAACTATGGCTACACCTTC

D gene: TRBD1
V gene: TRBV19
J gene: TRBJ1-3
clone size: .
CDR3 protein: CASPPDRGNTIYF
CDR3 DNA: TGTGCCAGTCCACCGGACAGGGGAAACACCATATATTTT

D gene: TRBD1
V gene: TRBV19
J gene: TRBJ1-2
clone size: .
CDR3 protein: CAILTGQDSYGYTF
CDR3 DNA: TGTGCCATCCTAACGGGACAGGACTCTTATGGCTACACCTTC

D gene: .
V gene: TRBV28
J gene: TRBJ1-6
clone size: .
CDR3 protein: CASKGPGQGFSPLHF
CDR3 DNA: TGTGCCAGCAAAGGACCGGGGCAGGGGTTTTCACCCCTCCACTTT

D gene: .
V gene: TRBV4-3
J gene: TRBJ1-1
clone size: .
CDR3 protein: CASSQYLGAGVDTEAFF
CDR3 DNA: TGCGCCAGCAGCCAATATCTAGGGGCGGGGGTAGACACTGAAGCTTTCTTT

D gene: TRBD1
V gene: TRBV5-4
J gene: TRBJ2-5
clone size: .
CDR3 protein: CASSLLDRGSQYF
CDR3 DNA: TGTGCCAGCAGCTTGTTAGACAGGGGTTCCCAGTACTTC

D gene: .
V gene: TRBV4-3
J gene: TRBJ2-7
clone size: .
CDR3 protein: CASSQDGPGDEQYF
CDR3 DNA: TGCGCCAGCAGCCAAGATGGCCCAGGGGACGAGCAGTACTTC

D gene: .
V gene: TRBV11-2
J gene: TRBJ2-1
clone size: .
CDR3 protein: CASSFRSSSYNEQFF
CDR3 DNA: TGTGCCAGCAGCTTTCGGTCCAGCTCCTACAATGAGCAGTTCTTC

D gene: TRBD1
V gene: TRBV15
J gene: TRBJ1-5
clone size: few
CDR3 protein: CATSARTGFNQPQHF
CDR3 DNA: TGTGCCACCAGCGCCCGGACAGGCTTCAATCAGCCCCAGCATTTT

D gene: .
V gene: TRBV28
J gene: TRBJ2-7
clone size: .
CDR3 protein: CASRAPGRRYEQYF
CDR3 DNA: TGTGCCAGCAGAGCTCCGGGACGGAGATACGAGCAGTACTTC

D gene: .
V gene: TRBV28
J gene: TRBJ2-7
clone size: few
CDR3 protein: CATETNLGSYEQYF
CDR3 DNA: TGTGCCACCGAAACTAATCTGGGATCCTACGAGCAGTACTTC

D gene: TRBD2
V gene: TRBV2
J gene: TRBJ2-5
clone size: once
CDR3 protein: CASSKGLAGGVETQYF
CDR3 DNA: TGTGCCAGCAGTAAGGGACTAGCGGGGGGTGTGGAGACCCAGTACTTC

D gene: .
V gene: TRBV5-1
J gene: TRBJ2-3
clone size: .
CDR3 protein: CASRERYTDTQYF
CDR3 DNA: TGCGCCAGCAGGGAGCGATACACAGATACGCAGTATTTT

D gene: .
V gene: TRBV10-2
J gene: TRBJ1-1
clone size: .
CDR3 protein: CASSRKNTEAFF
CDR3 DNA: TGCGCCAGCAGTCGAAAGAACACTGAAGCTTTCTTT

D gene: .
V gene: TRBV4-3
J gene: TRBJ1-6
clone size: .
CDR3 protein: CASSQDLWGGGSPLHF
CDR3 DNA: TGCGCCAGCAGCCAAGATCTATGGGGTGGTGGTTCACCCCTCCACTTT

D gene: TRBD2
V gene: TRBV14
J gene: TRBJ2-1
clone size: .
CDR3 protein: CASSQAGGARNEQFF
CDR3 DNA: TGTGCCAGCAGCCAAGCGGGGGGGGCCCGGAATGAGCAGTTCTTC

D gene: .
V gene: TRBV5-4
J gene: TRBJ1-1
clone size: .
CDR3 protein: CASSLPDNLNTEAFF
CDR3 DNA: TGTGCCAGCAGCTTGCCGGACAATCTTAACACTGAAGCTTTCTTT

D gene: TRBD2
V gene: TRBV2
J gene: TRBJ2-7
clone size: .
CDR3 protein: CASRDSGGFDEKQYF
CDR3 DNA: TGTGCCAGCAGGGATAGCGGGGGGTTCGACGAGAAGCAGTACTTC

D gene: TRBD1
V gene: TRBV19
J gene: TRBJ2-1
clone size: .
CDR3 protein: CASSKRGQRRNEQFF
CDR3 DNA: TGTGCCAGTAGTAAGAGGGGGCAGCGAAGGAATGAGCAGTTCTTC

D gene: TRBD2
V gene: TRBV10-1
J gene: TRBJ2-3
clone size: .
CDR3 protein: CASSSERGRGTDTQYF
CDR3 DNA: TGCGCCAGCAGTAGCGAGCGGGGTCGGGGCACAGATACGCAGTATTTT

D gene: .
V gene: TRBV30
J gene: TRBJ1-5
clone size: .
CDR3 protein: CAWSSRASGYSNQPQHF
CDR3 DNA: TGTGCCTGGAGCTCACGAGCTAGCGGATATAGCAATCAGCCCCAGCATTTT

D gene: .
V gene: TRBV28
J gene: TRBJ2-1
clone size: .
CDR3 protein: CASSFRQTPYNEQFF
CDR3 DNA: TGTGCCAGCAGTTTCCGACAGACGCCTTACAATGAGCAGTTCTTC

D gene: .
V gene: TRBV12-1
J gene: TRBJ2-7
clone size: .
CDR3 protein: CASLERGPSYEQYF
CDR3 DNA: TGTGCCAGCTTGGAGCGGGGGCCGTCCTACGAGCAGTACTTC

D gene: .
V gene: TRBV30
J gene: TRBJ1-2
clone size: .
CDR3 protein: CAWALKYRSGYTF
CDR3 DNA: TGTGCCTGGGCGCTGAAGTACAGGTCCGGCTACACCTTC

D gene: .
V gene: TRBV7-2
J gene: TRBJ2-7
clone size: .
CDR3 protein: CASSLAGGGTAYEQYF
CDR3 DNA: TGTGCCAGCAGCTTAGCGGGGGGAGGGACAGCCTACGAGCAGTACTTC

D gene: .
V gene: TRBV7-3
J gene: TRBJ2-1
clone size: .
CDR3 protein: CASSQGRDNEQFF
CDR3 DNA: TGTGCCAGCAGCCAAGGGCGAGACAATGAGCAGTTCTTC

D gene: TRBD1
V gene: TRBV19
J gene: TRBJ1-6
clone size: once
CDR3 protein: CASSQTGTGATDSPLHF
CDR3 DNA: TGTGCCAGTAGCCAGACCGGGACAGGGGCCACGGATTCACCCCTCCACTTT

D gene: .
V gene: TRBV19
J gene: TRBJ1-4
clone size: .
CDR3 protein: CASSNRRTTNEKLFF
CDR3 DNA: TGTGCCAGTAGTAATCGGCGGACAACTAATGAAAAACTGTTTTTT

D gene: .
V gene: TRBV9
J gene: TRBJ2-2
clone size: .
CDR3 protein: CASSVVLGDTGELFF
CDR3 DNA: TGTGCCAGCAGCGTAGTTTTAGGGGACACCGGGGAGCTGTTTTTT

D gene: TRBD1
V gene: TRBV30
J gene: TRBJ1-2
clone size: .
CDR3 protein: CAWSGQGVYGYTF
CDR3 DNA: TGTGCCTGGAGTGGACAGGGAGTCTATGGCTACACCTTC

D gene: TRBD1
V gene: TRBV5-1
J gene: TRBJ1-4
clone size: .
CDR3 protein: CASSSRTGPPNEKLFF
CDR3 DNA: TGCGCCAGCAGCTCTCGGACAGGGCCCCCGAATGAAAAACTGTTTTTT

D gene: .
V gene: TRBV7-9
J gene: TRBJ1-5
clone size: .
CDR3 protein: CASSSEVSGNQPQHF
CDR3 DNA: TGTGCCAGCAGCTCTGAGGTCAGCGGCAATCAGCCCCAGCATTTT

D gene: .
V gene: TRBV25-1
J gene: TRBJ1-1
clone size: .
CDR3 protein: CASSSNPPLTEAFF
CDR3 DNA: TGTGCCAGCTCCTCAAATCCCCCACTCACTGAAGCTTTCTTT

D gene: .
V gene: TRBV9
J gene: TRBJ2-5
clone size: .
CDR3 protein: CASSVGVKGETQYF
CDR3 DNA: TGTGCCAGCAGCGTAGGAGTAAAAGGGGAGACCCAGTACTTC

D gene: TRBD1
V gene: TRBV28
J gene: TRBJ2-6
clone size: few
CDR3 protein: CASRGTGSPSGANVLTF
CDR3 DNA: TGTGCCAGCAGAGGGACAGGGAGTCCCTCTGGGGCCAACGTCCTGACTTTC

D gene: .
V gene: TRBV5-1
J gene: TRBJ2-7
clone size: .
CDR3 protein: CASSPLGEGEQYF
CDR3 DNA: TGCGCCAGCAGCCCCTTGGGGGAAGGCGAGCAGTACTTC

D gene: .
V gene: TRBV6-5
J gene: TRBJ1-2
clone size: .
CDR3 protein: CASSQTGSGYTF
CDR3 DNA: TGTGCCAGCAGTCAAACAGGGTCTGGCTACACCTTC

D gene: TRBD2
V gene: TRBV2
J gene: TRBJ2-5
clone size: .
CDR3 protein: CASSGLVRETQYF
CDR3 DNA: TGTGCCAGTTCGGGACTAGTTAGGGAGACCCAGTACTTC

D gene: .
V gene: TRBV30
J gene: TRBJ2-2
clone size: .
CDR3 protein: CASLLRQYTGELFF
CDR3 DNA: TGTGCCTCTCTTTTGAGGCAGTATACCGGGGAGCTGTTTTTT